The rows below give T cell receptor beta chains drawn from one sample of a study of T cell responses to AZD1222 COVID-19 vaccine. Using immunoSEQ multiplex PCR, the repertoire was profiled, and TCRdb retains in-frame clones only, with some absent. The sample shows 150,000 to 200,000 clones, roughly 94% of them seen only once. Specimen: peripheral blood, collected on day 0 of AZD1222 vaccination. The receptors were sampled from an adult in good health. Each CDR3 is given with its conserved first and last residue. A D gene is named only where the DNA matches it firmly. The size field is filled for only some rows; it gives once, few, many or a size class.

clone size: few; D gene: TRBD1; V gene: TRBV15; J gene: TRBJ2-7; CDR3 DNA: TGTGCCACCAGCCCCCGGCGACAGGGGTCCGGCGAGCAGTACTTC; CDR3 protein: CATSPRRQGSGEQYF
clone size: NA; D gene: NA; V gene: TRBV5-8; J gene: TRBJ1-6; CDR3 DNA: TGTGCCAGCAGCTTGGGATCAACCGGGTCACCCCTCCACTTT; CDR3 protein: CASSLGSTGSPLHF
clone size: NA; D gene: NA; V gene: TRBV15; J gene: TRBJ1-1; CDR3 DNA: TGTGCCACCAGCAGAGGTCGTGGACGGGTGAACACTGAAGCTTTCTTT; CDR3 protein: CATSRGRGRVNTEAFF
clone size: NA; D gene: NA; V gene: TRBV5-1; J gene: TRBJ2-6; CDR3 DNA: TGCGCCAGCAGCTTCGGTGGAGCTGGGGCCAACGTCCTGACTTTC; CDR3 protein: CASSFGGAGANVLTF
clone size: NA; D gene: TRBD1; V gene: TRBV29-1; J gene: TRBJ2-7; CDR3 DNA: TGCAGCGTTGAAGGGGGGACAGGGCGCTACGAGCAGTACTTC; CDR3 protein: CSVEGGTGRYEQYF
clone size: NA; D gene: NA; V gene: TRBV11-2; J gene: TRBJ1-1; CDR3 DNA: TGTGCCAGCAGCTTAGGGGTTTTCCCTTTCTTT; CDR3 protein: CASSLGVFPFF
clone size: once; D gene: TRBD1; V gene: TRBV9; J gene: TRBJ1-5; CDR3 DNA: TGTGCCAGCAGCCCCGGACAGGGACCGAATCAGCCCCAGCATTTT; CDR3 protein: CASSPGQGPNQPQHF
clone size: NA; D gene: NA; V gene: TRBV6-5; J gene: TRBJ2-2; CDR3 DNA: TGTGCCAGCAGTTACTACCCAGGCGTGACCGGGGAGCTGTTTTTT; CDR3 protein: CASSYYPGVTGELFF
clone size: NA; D gene: TRBD1; V gene: TRBV2; J gene: TRBJ1-5; CDR3 DNA: TGTGCCAGCAGTGGGACAGGTTTGGGTCAGCCCCAGCATTTT; CDR3 protein: CASSGTGLGQPQHF
clone size: NA; D gene: NA; V gene: TRBV9; J gene: TRBJ2-5; CDR3 DNA: TGTGCCAGCAGCGCTCACAGGGAAGAGACCCAGTACTTC; CDR3 protein: CASSAHREETQYF
clone size: NA; D gene: NA; V gene: TRBV6-5; J gene: TRBJ1-5; CDR3 DNA: TGTGCCAGCAGTACCCTGACAGCAACTCAGCCCCAGCATTTT; CDR3 protein: CASSTLTATQPQHF
clone size: NA; D gene: TRBD1; V gene: TRBV27; J gene: TRBJ1-2; CDR3 DNA: TGTGCCAGCAGTCCCCAGATGATTGACAGGGGGCTAGGCTACACCTTC; CDR3 protein: CASSPQMIDRGLGYTF
clone size: NA; D gene: NA; V gene: TRBV9; J gene: TRBJ2-2; CDR3 DNA: TGTGCCAGCAGCGTAGGGGGGACGAGAAACACCGGGGAGCTGTTTTTT; CDR3 protein: CASSVGGTRNTGELFF
clone size: NA; D gene: NA; V gene: TRBV28; J gene: TRBJ1-2; CDR3 DNA: TGTGCCAGCAGTCTCAGTGACTATGGCTACACCTTC; CDR3 protein: CASSLSDYGYTF
clone size: NA; D gene: TRBD1; V gene: TRBV6-5; J gene: TRBJ1-1; CDR3 DNA: TGTGCCAGCCCCTTGCAGGGGGCGCTGGACACTGAAGCTTTCTTT; CDR3 protein: CASPLQGALDTEAFF